This TCR beta chain derives from a study of T cells in Graves' hyperthyroidism and ophthalmopathy. This clonotype was detected many times. Per germline, CDR1 SGHTA and CDR2 FQGNSA. The CDR3 has 13 residues. Trimming shortened V by 4 bases and J by 5 bases, and 12 bases separated the two germline ends. What was amplified from RNA transcripts were TCR beta CDR3 regions. An initial round of RT-PCR targeting the TCR CDR3 relied on the HTBI primer set. TCRdb reprocessed the multiplex PCR reads via MiXCR and lists one record per CDR3 protein. The table records hundreds of thousands of distinct CDR3 sequences, 17% of them present only once.

The sequence was collected from a woman aged 18-35 years with Graves' ophthalmopathy. The sequencing sample was made of blood. The genes are TRBV7-2 and TRBJ2-7; D call uncertain. CDR3 residues: CASSSHPWDEQYF. In nucleotides, the CDR3 is TGTGCCAGCAGCTCCCACCCTTGGGACGAGCAGTACTTC.